The clone carrying this T cell receptor beta chain was seen only a few times. Its antigen remains unidentified. The sample is drawn from a study of T cells in Graves' hyperthyroidism and ophthalmopathy. The source material, RNA transcripts, was used to amplify TCR beta CDR3 regions. During a first-round RT-PCR of the TCR CDR3, the HTBI primer set was used. MiXCR, applied by TCRdb to the multiplex PCR reads, yields one record per CDR3 protein. The table has approximately 560,000 distinct CDR3 sequences, roughly 14% seen once; the top ten hold approximately 7.4%. Study-level findings and limits: Ophthalmopathy prediction by the model preceded onset by a median roughly 6.3 months. Stable hyperthyroidism was separated from ophthalmopathy by a model based on 13 V-J features.

Patients counted as stable if ophthalmopathy did not develop within 18 months. Each diagnosis drew on symptoms, thyroxine, TRAb, thyroid ultrasound and orbital computed tomography findings. The CDR3 has 15 amino acids. V lost 5 bases to trimming and J lost 2 bases, with 13 bases between them. Germline CDR1 reads LGHNT; CDR2 reads FRNRAP. The chain employs TRBV12-5 and TRBJ2-1; possible D gene TRBD1, 5 bases. The receptor was derived from a woman in her 30s with Graves' hyperthyroidism. The specimen was blood. CDR3 in amino acids: CASGLTGSPYNEQFF. The DNA of the CDR3 is TGTGCTAGTGGTCTAACAGGCTCACCCTACAATGAGCAGTTCTTC.